One and the same sample provided the 24 T cell receptor beta chains below, sequenced in a study of metastatic and nonmetastatic thyroid tumors (dated by TCRdb to about 2020). None of the patients had been given any treatment before thyroid surgery. The receptor library was made with PCR. The instrument given in TCRdb is Illumina HiSeq 4000. TCRdb reanalyzed the raw reads on its own, using fastp at Q25 for trimming and MiXCR for clone calling, and kept in-frame beta chains. This sample lists 11,000 to 15,000 clones; 25% to 35% were detected once. Of the sample, nearly 20% falls within the top ten clones. Specimen: tumor tissue. The receptors originated from a female donor with papillary thyroid cancer or a benign thyroid nodule (not recorded which). Some clones in this sample may be carry-over from other donors' samples.

The gene calls are TRBV28 and TRBJ1-2; no clear D gene. In germline, CDR1 is MDHEN, CDR2 SYDVKM. CDR3 length: 15 residues. V was pared by 6 bases and J by 4 bases, with 18 bases between. CDR3 in DNA: TGTGCCAGCAGAAGTCGAAGGGCGACAATCTATGGCTACACCTTC. Its translation is CASRSRRATIYGYTF.

This clone was counted ten times or more. This chain connects TRBV5-6 to TRBJ1-5; 8 positions agree with TRBD1. The ends lost 2 bases at V and 5 bases at J; junction bases unmatched: 9. In germline, CDR1 is SGHDT, CDR2 YYEEEE. There are 16 residues in the CDR3. The CDR3 loop is CASSLAGGPAHQPQHF. CDR3 bases: TGTGCCAGCAGCTTAGCAGGGGGCCCGGCCCATCAGCCCCAGCATTTT.

This sequence joins TRBV20-1 and TRBJ1-1, with D hard to call. Germline V CDR1 and CDR2: DFQATT, SNEGSKA (reference sequence). The CDR3 is 13 amino acids. Trimming pared 0 bases from V and 7 bases from J, leaving 12 bases between. The CDR3 nucleotides are TGCAGTGCTAGAGATTTTGGGCAGAATGAAGCTTTCTTT. Protein sequence: CSARDFGQNEAFF.

This clone was seen a handful of times. The rearrangement links TRBV28 to TRBJ1-3; no clear D. The CDR3 consists of 14 residues. Deletions cut 4 bases from V and 0 bases from J, with 7 bases between. Germline V gene data show CDR1 as MDHEN and CDR2 as SYDVKM. The CDR3 is CASSSFDSGNTIYF. CDR3 in DNA: TGTGCCAGCAGTTCCTTTGACTCTGGAAACACCATATATTTT.

This clone was observed a single time. V is TRBV30 and J is TRBJ2-7; D ambiguous. The V end lost 3 bases, the J end lost 3 bases, and 6 bases lay between the germline ends. The length of the CDR3 is 11 residues. Germline values: CDR1 GTSNPN, CDR2 SVGIG (reference sequence). CDR3 sequence: CAWSLVYEQYF. DNA for the CDR3: TGTGCCTGGAGCCTAGTCTACGAGCAGTACTTC.

This clone was picked up a small number of times. The gene calls are TRBV28 and TRBJ2-5, with D perhaps assigned TRBD1 or TRBD2 (6 bases each). This CDR3 is built from 15 residues. Trimming cost V 4 bases and J 5 bases, with 17 bases left between them. Germline-derived CDR1 and CDR2 are MDHEN and SYDVKM. The CDR3 nucleotides are TGTGCCAGCAGTTCCCCCGGAGGGGGTAAGGAGACCCAGTACTTC. Its translation is CASSSPGGGKETQYF.

The chain couples TRBV11-2 to TRBJ2-1, with D tentatively TRBD1 (6 bases). The CDR3 is 12 residues long. Looked up from germline, CDR1 is SGHAT and CDR2 is FQNNGV. Between the trimmed V and J ends, which lost 3 bases and 9 bases, there was a span of 9 bases. CDR3 in DNA: TGTGCCAGCAGCTTTGGGGGCCCTGAGCAGTTCTTC. As protein: CASSFGGPEQFF.

There are many counts of this clone. This clone may be a read error of a much larger clone one base away. The chain employs TRBV6-1 and TRBJ2-3, with 11 bases matching TRBD2. Trimming at V came to 5 bases and at J to 8 bases, leaving 6 bases not matched to a gene. From germline, CDR1 is MNHNS and CDR2 SASEGT. The CDR3 contains 14 residues. CDR3 coding DNA: TGTGCCAGCAGTCATAGCGGGGGGGCAGGTACGCAGTATTTT. Its translation is CASSHSGGAGTQYF.

The chain is built from TRBV20-1 and TRBJ2-7; no reliable D call. The CDR3 sequence is 12 residues long. V shed 3 bases and J shed 1 base, with 7 bases lying between them. Germline values: CDR1 DFQATT, CDR2 SNEGSKA (reference sequence). This CDR3 reads CSASTGSYEQYF. Here the CDR3 DNA reads TGCAGTGCTAGTACTGGATCCTACGAGCAGTACTTC.

The rearrangement links TRBV6-4 to TRBJ2-7, with D maybe TRBD2 (5 bases). CDR3 size: 12 residues. The V gene's germline CDR1 is MRHNA and CDR2 SNTAGT. Trimming stripped 4 bases from V and 9 bases from J, with 13 bases between. The CDR3 DNA reads TGTGCCAGCAGTGCGGGGTTGGTTCGGCAGTACGTC. Translated, it gives CASSAGLVRQYV.

This clone is labeled as medium-sized (0.01 to 0.1%). The chain combines TRBV6-1 with TRBJ1-2; tentatively, D is TRBD1 (6 bases). Germline loops: CDR1 MNHNS, CDR2 SASEGT. Trimming stripped 1 base from V and 14 bases from J, with 17 bases between. The CDR3 has 13 amino acids. This CDR3 is CASSEEFGRGQTF. The DNA of the CDR3 is TGTGCCAGCAGTGAAGAATTCGGCAGGGGCCAAACCTTC.

The chain carries TRBV5-1 and TRBJ2-2; maybe TRBD2 (5 bases). The CDR3 is 15 residues long. Germline lookup yields CDR1 SGHRS and CDR2 YFSETQ. Deletions cut 1 base from V and 6 bases from J, with 13 bases between. The chain's CDR3 is CASSLPGPGAGELFF. The CDR3, as DNA: TGCGCCAGCAGCTTGCCCGGGCCCGGGGCCGGGGAGCTGTTTTTT.

This clone has only a few counts. The chain uses TRBV20-1 and TRBJ2-1, with 8 nucleotides matching TRBD2. This CDR3 spans 16 amino acids. V gave up 0 bases and J gave up 3 bases; unmatched junction bases: 7. The germline V gene encodes CDR1 DFQATT and CDR2 SNEGSKA (reference sequence). The CDR3 loop reads CSARDPAGGHYNEQFF. CDR3 DNA: TGCAGTGCTAGAGATCCGGCGGGAGGCCACTACAATGAGCAGTTCTTC.

The CDR3 coding sequence is TGTGCCAGCTCACCATCGACAGGCCGGGGTGAAAAACTGTTTTTT. This encodes CASSPSTGRGEKLFF. The chain is built from TRBV18 and TRBJ1-4, with D possibly being TRBD1 (6 bases). The CDR3 sequence is 15 residues long. With 2 bases removed from V and 7 bases from J, the gap between germline ends came to 14 bases. Germline V gene lookup returns CDR1 KGHSH and CDR2 LQKENI.

This clone was counted a few times. The rearrangement joins TRBV28 to TRBJ1-2; no clear D gene. The V gene's germline CDR1 is MDHEN and CDR2 SYDVKM. The CDR3 consists of 11 residues. V was cut by 5 bases and J by 7 bases, with 8 bases left in between. DNA for the CDR3: TGTGCCAGCAGTACCTACACTGGCTACACCTTC. Translation gives CASSTYTGYTF.

This clone was observed many times. This chain links TRBV6-1 with TRBJ2-2, with D unclear. Trimming took off 3 bases at V and 6 bases at J, with 11 bases between the two ends. This CDR3 has 14 residues. From germline, CDR1 is MNHNS and CDR2 SASEGT. CDR3 region: CASSEEPRSGELFF. CDR3 bases: TGTGCCAGCAGTGAGGAACCACGATCCGGGGAGCTGTTTTTT.

This sequence joins TRBV11-2 and TRBJ2-3, with 7 bases fitting TRBD2. The ends lost 4 bases at V and 6 bases at J; junction bases unmatched: 13. This CDR3 is 16 amino acids long. CDR1 is SGHAT and CDR2 is FQNNGV in the germline V gene. CDR3 in DNA: TGTGCCAGCAGCTCGAGAAGCGGGACCCGGGGGGATACGCAGTATTTT. Translated, it gives CASSSRSGTRGDTQYF. The whole variable domain, remainder taken from reference TRBV11-2 and TRBJ2-3, is EAGVAQSPRYKIIEKRQSVAFWCNPISGHATLYWYQQILGQGPKLLIQFQNNGVVDDSQLPKDRFSAERLKGVDSTLKIQPAKLEDSAVYLCASSSRSGTRGDTQYFGPGTRLTVL.

The chain uses TRBV20-1 and TRBJ2-7; 7 nucleotides line up with TRBD2. The trim removed 3 bases at V and 3 bases at J, leaving 5 bases unmatched. Per the germline V gene, CDR1 is DFQATT and CDR2 is SNEGSKA (reference sequence). This CDR3 contains 13 residues. CDR3 in DNA: TGCAGTGCTAGTTCGGCTAGCGGCTACGAGCAGTACTTC. It is translated as CSASSASGYEQYF.

The CDR3 DNA reads TGCGCCAGCAGCTTGGCCGTTGGGGCGAGTGAAGCTTTCTTT. It codes for CASSLAVGASEAFF. The J gene is TRBJ1-1, the V gene TRBV5-1, with TRBD1 as a possible D gene (5 bases). The V end lost 0 bases, the J end lost 7 bases, and 13 bases lay between the germline ends. Per the germline V gene, CDR1 is SGHRS and CDR2 is YFSETQ. The CDR3 has 14 amino acids.

At least ten counts were recorded for this clone. The chain recombines TRBV6-4 with TRBJ2-3; D tentatively fits TRBD1 or TRBD2 (6 bases each). V lost 2 bases to trimming and J lost 0 bases, with 9 bases between them. In germline, CDR1 is MRHNA, CDR2 SNTAGT. CDR3 length: 15 residues. This CDR3 is CASSDGGLSTDTQYF. CDR3 nucleotide sequence: TGTGCCAGCAGTGACGGGGGGCTTAGCACAGATACGCAGTATTTT.

The V gene is TRBV20-1, the J gene TRBJ1-6; 9 nucleotides line up with TRBD1. The germline V gene encodes CDR1 DFQATT and CDR2 SNEGSKA (reference sequence). The CDR3 consists of 11 residues. Losses at the gene ends were 1 base for V and 18 bases for J; bases not matched to a gene: 4. The chain's CDR3 is CSARGGQGTHF. The CDR3 DNA follows: TGCAGTGCTAGAGGGGGACAGGGTACCCACTTT.

About this clone: A read error may be the cause here, since a much bigger clone is one base away. J is TRBJ2-7 and V is TRBV20-1; 8 bases fit TRBD2. V trimming: 1 base; J trimming: 2 bases; junction bases outside the gene matches: 28. The CDR3 loop spans 22 amino acids. Germline V gene sequence: CDR1 DFQATT, CDR2 SNEGSKA (reference sequence). As DNA, the CDR3 is TGCAGTGCTAGAGTCGGGGGGGGCACCACGAACGCAGGGTCGGGGGACACCTACGAGCAGTACTTC. Its translation: CSARVGGGTTNAGSGDTYEQYF.

The chain carries TRBV6-1 and TRBJ1-1; no clear D gene. The CDR3 sequence is 15 residues long. Germline loops: CDR1 MNHNS, CDR2 SASEGT. V gave up 3 bases and J gave up 7 bases, with 18 bases separating them. The CDR3 DNA sequence: TGTGCCAGCAGTGAGAATACGTGCAAAACCCATGAAGCTTTCTTT. Translating it yields CASSENTCKTHEAFF.

V and J are TRBV6-1 and TRBJ2-1, with TRBD1 matching 7 bases. The CDR3 length is 15 residues. From germline, CDR1 is MNHNS and CDR2 SASEGT. Trimming cost V 7 bases and J 9 bases; bases outside gene matches: 15. Written as DNA, the CDR3 is TGTGCCAGCACCCGGGACAGCGTCATAATCGGTGAGCAGTTCTTC. Translation gives CASTRDSVIIGEQFF.